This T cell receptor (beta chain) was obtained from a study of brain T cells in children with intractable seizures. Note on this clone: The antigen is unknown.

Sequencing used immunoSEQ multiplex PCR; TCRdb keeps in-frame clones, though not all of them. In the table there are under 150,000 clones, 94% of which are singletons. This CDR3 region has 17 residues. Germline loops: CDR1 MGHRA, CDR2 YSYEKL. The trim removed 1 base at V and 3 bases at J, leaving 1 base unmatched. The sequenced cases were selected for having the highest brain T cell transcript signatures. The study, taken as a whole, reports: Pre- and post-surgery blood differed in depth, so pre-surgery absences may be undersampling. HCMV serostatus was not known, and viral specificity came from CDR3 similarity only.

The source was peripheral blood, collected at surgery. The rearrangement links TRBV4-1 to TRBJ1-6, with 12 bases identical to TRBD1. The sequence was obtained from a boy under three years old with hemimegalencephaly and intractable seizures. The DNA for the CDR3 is TGCGCCAGCAGCCAAGGGGACAGGGGGCTCTATAATTCACCCCTCCACTTT. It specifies CASSQGDRGLYNSPLHF.